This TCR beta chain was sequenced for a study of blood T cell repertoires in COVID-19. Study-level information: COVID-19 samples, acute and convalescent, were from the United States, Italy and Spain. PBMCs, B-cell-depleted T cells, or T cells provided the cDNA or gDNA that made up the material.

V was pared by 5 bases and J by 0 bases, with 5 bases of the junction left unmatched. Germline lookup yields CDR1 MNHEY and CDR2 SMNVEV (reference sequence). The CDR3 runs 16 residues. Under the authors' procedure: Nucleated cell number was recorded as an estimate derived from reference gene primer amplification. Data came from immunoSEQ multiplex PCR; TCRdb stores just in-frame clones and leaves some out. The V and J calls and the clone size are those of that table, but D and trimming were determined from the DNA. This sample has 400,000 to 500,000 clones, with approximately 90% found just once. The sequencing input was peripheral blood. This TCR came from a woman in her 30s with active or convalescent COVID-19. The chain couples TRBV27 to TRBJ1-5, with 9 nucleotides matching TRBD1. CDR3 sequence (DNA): TGTGCCAGCAGTCCCGGGACAGGGCATAGCAATCAGCCCCAGCATTTT. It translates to CASSPGTGHSNQPQHF.